The next 20 T cell receptor beta chains were all read from a single sample in a study of spatial heterogeneity in lung cancer. MiXCR, applied by TCRdb to the 5' RACE reads, yields one record per CDR3 protein. The sample comprises 90,000 or so distinct CDR3 sequences, approximately 8.5% of which are singletons, and about 7% rests with the top ten. The time point denotes: sample taken at primary tumor resection. Sequencing of whole RNA from tumor, nontumor lung or frozen PBMC involved no sorting. The sequencing used PBMCs, collected at surgery. Every receptor here comes from a male donor with early-stage non-small cell lung cancer.

This clonotype came up a few times. J is TRBJ2-5 and V is TRBV6-5, with TRBD2 identical over 7 bases. This CDR3 has 14 amino acids. V shed 6 bases, J shed 4 bases, and the junction held 8 bases outside the gene matches. Germline CDR1 and CDR2: MNHEY and SVGAGI. CDR3 protein: CASRPTSRRETQYF. The CDR3 bases are TGTGCCAGCAGACCGACTAGCCGTCGAGAGACCCAGTACTTC.

There are a few counts of this clonotype. The chain joins TRBV6-1 to TRBJ2-7, with 7 bases that match TRBD1. The CDR3 runs 15 residues. V shed 7 bases, J shed 2 bases, and the junction held 11 bases outside the gene matches. Germline CDR1 reads MNHNS; CDR2 reads SASEGT. CDR3 sequence reads: CASKRQGVDTYEQYF. CDR3 nucleotide sequence: TGTGCCAGCAAGAGGCAGGGGGTCGATACCTACGAGCAGTACTTC.

The chain is built from TRBV2 and TRBJ2-3, with D perhaps TRBD1 or TRBD2 (5 bases each). The CDR3 covers 15 residues. Trimming left V 10 bases short and J 9 bases short, with 26 bases between. CDR1 is SNHLY, CDR2 FYNNEI, per germline. In DNA form, the CDR3 reads TGTGCCAACAGAGGGAGCAGCGTAGGGGATCGGACGCAGTATTTT. Translation: CANRGSSVGDRTQYF. Based on the CDR3 plus reference TRBV2 and TRBJ2-3, the full variable domain is EPEVTQTPSHQVTQMGQEVILRCVPISNHLYFYWYRQILGQKVEFLVSFYNNEISEKSEIFDDQFSVERPDGSNFTLKIRSTKLEDSAMYFCANRGSSVGDRTQYFGPGTRLTVL.

Many counts were recorded for this clonotype. CDR3 in amino acids: CASSSRDRAGNTIYF. The CDR3 DNA sequence: TGTGCCAGCAGCTCCCGGGACAGGGCTGGAAACACCATATATTTT. The chain is built from TRBV7-9 and TRBJ1-3; 9 nucleotides match TRBD1. The V segment lost 4 bases and the J segment 2 bases; nucleotides outside the gene matches: 3. The CDR3 consists of 15 residues. The germline CDR1 and CDR2 sequences are SEHNR and FQNEAQ (reference sequence).

This clonotype was detected ten times or more. The gene calls are TRBV10-3 and TRBJ2-7; TRBD1 matches 7 bases. This CDR3 has 14 residues. In germline, CDR1 is ENHRY, CDR2 SYGVKD. Losses at the gene ends were 7 bases for V and 5 bases for J; bases not matched to a gene: 11. CDR3 coding DNA: TGTGCCATCAAGGAGAGGGGGCGGGTTAACGAGCAGTACTTC. Translating gives CAIKERGRVNEQYF.

This clonotype has a count of ten or more. This chain uses TRBV28 with TRBJ2-3; D not resolved. The CDR3 covers 10 residues. V dropped 6 bases and J dropped 5 bases, with 3 bases sitting between them. Germline CDR1 MDHEN, CDR2 SYDVKM. The CDR3 DNA reads TGTGCCAGCAGGGGAGATACGCAGTATTTT. As protein: CASRGDTQYF.

This clonotype was counted many times. The J gene is TRBJ2-1, the V gene TRBV20-1; weak D call: TRBD2 (6 bases). This CDR3 is 14 amino acids long. Germline lookup yields CDR1 DFQATT and CDR2 SNEGSKA (reference sequence). V dropped 5 bases and J dropped 4 bases, with 15 bases sitting between them. The CDR3 region is CSAGLAGRYNEQFF. The DNA for the CDR3 is TGCAGTGCTGGCTTGGCGGGGAGATACAATGAGCAGTTCTTC.

This clonotype has just a few counts. The V call is TRBV20-1, the J call TRBJ1-1; TRBD1 aligns across 8 bases. The CDR3 spans 13 residues. The J segment lost 5 bases and the V segment lost 6 bases, leaving 8 bases of the junction unmatched. Germline V gives CDR1 DFQATT, CDR2 SNEGSKA (reference sequence). The CDR3 loop reads CSANTGGWTEAFF. CDR3 DNA sequence: TGCAGTGCAAACACAGGGGGTTGGACTGAAGCTTTCTTT.

This clonotype was seen more than once but under ten times. This rearrangement joins TRBV15 to TRBJ2-7, with D maybe TRBD2 (6 bases). CDR1 and CDR2 (germline): LNHNV, YYDKDF (reference sequence). CDR3 length: 15 residues. V was clipped by 3 bases and J by 5 bases, with 17 bases between them. The CDR3 coding sequence is TGTGCCACCAGCAGCCTCCGGGACTCGTGGAACGAGCAGTACTTC. This sequence encodes CATSSLRDSWNEQYF.

In this sample, this clonotype turned up many times. The chain uses TRBV12-2 and TRBJ2-5; TRBD2, as called in the table, went unchecked against the DNA. TRBV12-2 is annotated as a pseudogene. This CDR3 has 18 residues. The DNA for the CDR3 is TGTGCAAGTCGCTTATGCGCCGGAGGGGTACTCGGCCAAGAGACCCAGTACTTC. It yields the protein CASRLCAGGVLGQETQYF.

The rearrangement uses TRBV7-8 and TRBJ2-1, with D unresolved. The J call may be incorrect, as the DNA end agrees better with TRBJ2-7. Per germline, CDR1 SGHVS and CDR2 FQNEAQ. This CDR3 comprises 12 residues. CDR3 in amino acids: CASSPRFNEQYF. DNA for the CDR3: TGTGCCAGCAGCCCCCGGTTCAATGAGCAGTACTTC.

This clonotype was counted between two and nine times. In DNA, the CDR3 is TGTGCCAGCAGCCAAGATGAGGGGACTACTTACAATGAGCAGTTCTTC. Translated, it gives CASSQDEGTTYNEQFF. J is TRBJ2-1 and V is TRBV3-1; 7 nucleotides agree with TRBD2. The V segment lost 0 bases and the J segment 4 bases; nucleotides outside the gene matches: 6. CDR1 is LGHDT, CDR2 YNNKEL, per germline (reference sequence). This CDR3 region has 16 residues.

This clonotype was counted only a few times. This chain uses TRBV7-2 with TRBJ1-5, with 10 bases lining up with TRBD1. Germline CDR1 and CDR2: SGHTA and FQGNSA. The trim removed 1 base at V and 9 bases at J, leaving 3 bases unmatched. The CDR3 consists of 14 residues. This CDR3 is CASSLGQGAGPQHF. In DNA, the CDR3 is TGTGCCAGCAGCTTAGGACAGGGGGCAGGGCCCCAGCATTTT.

This clonotype was detected many times. The chain carries TRBV21-1 and TRBJ1-1; TRBD1 is taken as the D call from the table, unchecked against the DNA. TRBV21-1 is flagged as a pseudogene. The CDR3 is made up of 17 amino acids. In nucleotides, the CDR3 is TGTGCCAGCAGCAAGTGGGGGACAGTGTCTCCGAACACTGAAGCTTTCTTT. Translating gives CASSKWGTVSPNTEAFF.

This clonotype was seen at least ten times. V and J are TRBV21-1 and TRBJ2-7; the listed D gene, TRBD1, was not tested against the DNA. TRBV21-1 is a pseudogene locus. The CDR3 is made up of 14 amino acids. CDR3 in amino acids: CASSLRQQGNEQYF. CDR3 in DNA: TGTGCCAGCAGCCTCCGCCAACAGGGAAACGAGCAGTACTTC.

This clonotype was counted only a few times. The rearrangement uses TRBV7-9 and TRBJ2-3, with D tentatively TRBD2 (6 bases). The V end lost 7 bases, the J end lost 2 bases, and 16 bases lay between the germline ends. Germline V gives CDR1 SEHNR, CDR2 FQNEAQ (reference sequence). This CDR3 is 15 amino acids long. The CDR3 loop reads CASNAVGGDTDTQYF. The CDR3 region has the DNA TGTGCCAGCAATGCTGTGGGCGGGGACACAGATACGCAGTATTTT.

This sequence joins TRBV12-3 or TRBV12-4 and TRBJ1-2; 8 bases match TRBD1. The CDR3 spans 13 residues. V shed 6 bases and J 6 bases; nucleotides not matched to a gene: 6. The CDR3 DNA reads as TGTGCCAGCAGGGCCGGGACAGGTCATGGCTACACCTTC. This sequence encodes CASRAGTGHGYTF.

With respect to this clonotype: Just one base apart from a much larger clone, this may be a read error. The chain couples TRBV5-4 to TRBJ1-3; D is unresolved. This CDR3 is 12 amino acids long. The germline V gene has CDR1 SGHNT and CDR2 YYREEE (reference sequence). CDR3 nucleotide sequence: TGTGTCAGCAGCCAACAGGGAAACACCATATATTTT. Protein: CVSSQQGNTIYF. Complete variable domain (other parts from reference TRBV5-4 and TRBJ1-3): ETGVTQSPTHLIKTRGQQVTLRCSSQSGHNTVSWYQQALGQGPQFIFQYYREEENGRGNFPPRFSGLQFPNYSSELNVNALELDDSALYLCVSSQQGNTIYFGEGSWLTVV.

There are many counts of this clonotype. The chain employs TRBV23-1 and TRBJ2-1, with 11 bases fitting TRBD1. TRBV23-1 is designated an ORF whose function remains uncertain. With V trimmed by 4 bases and J by 4 bases, 6 bases remained unmatched. CDR3 length equals 16 residues. The CDR3 protein is CASSLPGQGVYNEQFF. As DNA, the CDR3 is TGCGCCAGCAGTCTACCGGGACAGGGGGTTTACAATGAGCAGTTCTTC.

This clonotype was seen more than once but under ten times. The genes are TRBV15 and TRBJ2-1, with 7 nucleotides matching TRBD1. Unmatched junction bases numbered 4, after V lost 5 bases and J lost 6 bases. Germline-derived CDR1 and CDR2 are LNHNV and YYDKDF (reference sequence). The CDR3 sequence is 13 residues long. Here the CDR3 DNA reads TGTGCCACCAGCTCCACAGGGGTCAATGAGCAGTTCTTC. As protein: CATSSTGVNEQFF.